These 15 T cell receptor beta chains came from one sample sequenced in a study of blood T cell repertoires in COVID-19 (dated by TCRdb to between 2020 and 2021). Receptor libraries were prepared by the immunoSEQ multiplex PCR assay. The clones in this table, taken by TCRdb from immuneACCESS, are in-frame only. Not every clone is retained; where verified, under half of the shortfall comes from an unresolved V gene, and the cause of the rest is unknown. The sample contains tens of thousands of clones, about 80% of them found a single time. The ten largest clones add up to over 25% of the sample. The sequenced sample was peripheral blood. The receptors come from a human donor in a cohort sampled during active COVID-19.

The rearrangement links TRBV2 to TRBJ1-2; maybe TRBD1 (6 bases). V lost 4 bases, J lost 8 bases, and 17 bases lay in between. Germline V gene data show CDR1 as SNHLY and CDR2 as FYNNEI. The length of the CDR3 is 14 residues. The CDR3 spells CASSAIGGARGYTF. For the CDR3, the DNA is TGTGCCAGCAGTGCTATTGGGGGGGCGCGGGGCTACACCTTC.

The chain employs TRBV6-5 and TRBJ2-7, with 7 bases matching TRBD1. CDR3 length: 12 amino acids. V lost 4 bases and J lost 7; bases outside the gene matches: 4. Germline V gene lookup returns CDR1 MNHEY and CDR2 SVGAGI. This chain's CDR3 is CASSLGGGEQYF. CDR3 bases: TGTGCCAGCAGTTTAGGGGGCGGTGAGCAGTACTTC.

CDR3 sequence reads: CASRGSTGVTDTQYF. The CDR3 DNA follows: TGTGCCAGCAGGGGGTCAACAGGGGTCACAGATACGCAGTATTTT. The chain joins TRBV11-2 to TRBJ2-3; TRBD1 agrees at 7 bases. The germline V gene has CDR1 SGHAT and CDR2 FQNNGV. V lost 6 bases to trimming and J lost 2 bases; unmatched junction nucleotides: 8. This CDR3 has 15 residues.

This clone has a single count. This rearrangement joins TRBV6-2 or TRBV6-3 to TRBJ2-7; maybe TRBD2 (6 bases). Trimming stripped 2 bases from V and 7 bases from J, with 6 bases between. Germline CDR1 MNHEY, CDR2 SVGEGT. The CDR3 loop spans 11 amino acids. The CDR3 protein is CASSYRGEQYF. The DNA for the CDR3 is TGTGCCAGCAGTTACCGGGGGGAGCAGTACTTC.

The chain is built from TRBV7-9 and TRBJ2-5, with a tentative D call TRBD1 (6 bases). The V end lost 8 bases, the J end lost 5 bases, and 18 bases lay between the germline ends. There are 14 residues in the CDR3. Germline V gene data show CDR1 as SEHNR and CDR2 as FQNEAQ (reference sequence). The CDR3 loop reads CASSIGGSRETQYF. The CDR3 DNA follows: TGTGCCAGCTCCATAGGGGGATCTCGGGAGACCCAGTACTTC.

The chain employs TRBV9 and TRBJ2-2, with TRBD1 matching 8 bases. This CDR3 region has 17 residues. Looked up from germline, CDR1 is SGDLS and CDR2 is YYNGEE. The J segment lost 1 base and the V segment lost 0 bases, leaving 5 bases of the junction unmatched. Here the CDR3 reads CASSVGLGTGNTGELFF. In DNA, the CDR3 is TGTGCCAGCAGCGTAGGGTTGGGGACAGGGAACACCGGGGAGCTGTTTTTT.

In its sample, this clone was seen many times. Distinct nucleotide sequences in the sample also encode this CDR3. The chain couples TRBV11-2 to TRBJ1-6, with D possibly TRBD1 on 5 matching bases. Germline V gene data show CDR1 as SGHAT and CDR2 as FQNNGV. With 1 base removed from V and 6 bases from J, the gap between germline ends came to 7 bases. The CDR3 runs 14 residues. CDR3 in DNA: TGTGCCAGCAGCTTAGGACAGTTTAATTCACCCCTCCACTTT. It codes for CASSLGQFNSPLHF.

The chain combines TRBV2 with TRBJ1-1; no firm D call. V gave up 8 bases and J gave up 6 bases, with 19 bases separating them. CDR1 SNHLY and CDR2 FYNNEI come from the germline V gene. The CDR3 has 14 residues. The chain's CDR3 is CASRLGRLSPEAFF. In DNA form, the CDR3 reads TGTGCCAGCCGTTTGGGCAGGCTATCTCCTGAAGCTTTCTTT.

The genes are TRBV19 and TRBJ2-7; D not resolved. V was trimmed by 1 base and J by 2 bases, leaving 6 bases between them. This CDR3 is built from 13 residues. The germline V gene encodes CDR1 LNHDA and CDR2 SQIVND (reference sequence). The CDR3 region is CASSIGATYEQYF. CDR3 in DNA: TGTGCCAGTAGTATAGGCGCTACCTACGAGCAGTACTTC.

V gene TRBV5-1 combines with J gene TRBJ2-3, with 7 bases aligning to TRBD2. The V segment lost 2 bases and the J segment 5 bases; nucleotides outside the gene matches: 11. Germline V gives CDR1 SGHRS, CDR2 YFSETQ. The CDR3 contains 16 residues. CDR3 protein: CASSLGRAGVRDTQYF. The CDR3 coding sequence is TGCGCCAGCAGCTTAGGGCGGGCGGGGGTGAGAGATACGCAGTATTTT.

V and J are TRBV4-2 and TRBJ1-1; D possibly corresponds to TRBD1 (6 bases). This CDR3 contains 16 residues. Trimming left V 0 bases short and J 8 bases short, with 19 bases between. Germline V gene sequence: CDR1 LGHNA, CDR2 YNFKEQ. CDR3 nucleotide sequence: TGTGCCAGCAGCCAAGATCTTAGGCAGGGGATTGGGGAAGCTTTCTTT. This translates into CASSQDLRQGIGEAFF.

In its sample, this clone was seen a few times. The chain employs TRBV7-2 and TRBJ2-2, with 10 bases that match TRBD1. CDR3 length: 15 amino acids. In germline, CDR1 is SGHTA, CDR2 FQGNSA. The V gene end was trimmed by 5 bases and the J gene end by 4 bases; junction bases not matched to a gene: 4. CDR3 residues: CASSRRTGGTGELFF. The CDR3 nucleotides read TGTGCCAGCAGCCGTCGGACAGGGGGCACCGGGGAGCTGTTTTTT.

This clone was counted a single time. The rearrangement joins TRBV6-2 or TRBV6-3 to TRBJ2-7; 12 positions agree with TRBD2. The CDR3 extends over 17 amino acids. CDR1 and CDR2 from the germline V gene are MNHEY and SVGEGT. V lost 0 bases and J lost 3; bases outside the gene matches: 6. The CDR3: CASSYSRTSGVSYEQYF. The CDR3 DNA reads as TGTGCCAGCAGTTACTCTCGGACTAGCGGGGTTAGCTACGAGCAGTACTTC.

The chain is built from TRBV4-3 and TRBJ2-2; TRBD2 agrees at 9 bases. This CDR3 is 17 amino acids long. Germline V gene data show CDR1 as LGHNA and CDR2 as YSLEER. J gave up 7 bases and V 0 bases, and 9 bases lay outside the gene matches. The CDR3 DNA reads as TGCGCCAGCAGCCAAGACCTGGGGACTAGCTTCCACGGGGAGCTGTTTTTT. It specifies CASSQDLGTSFHGELFF.

This sequence joins TRBV4-1 and TRBJ1-5; D is unresolved. The V gene lost 0 bases and the J gene lost 9 bases, with 15 bases spanning the gap. The CDR3 contains 15 residues. Germline CDR1 reads MGHRA; CDR2 reads YSYEKL. DNA of the CDR3: TGCGCCAGCAGCCAAGATCAGCGGGGATCACGGCCCCAGCATTTT. Translating gives CASSQDQRGSRPQHF.